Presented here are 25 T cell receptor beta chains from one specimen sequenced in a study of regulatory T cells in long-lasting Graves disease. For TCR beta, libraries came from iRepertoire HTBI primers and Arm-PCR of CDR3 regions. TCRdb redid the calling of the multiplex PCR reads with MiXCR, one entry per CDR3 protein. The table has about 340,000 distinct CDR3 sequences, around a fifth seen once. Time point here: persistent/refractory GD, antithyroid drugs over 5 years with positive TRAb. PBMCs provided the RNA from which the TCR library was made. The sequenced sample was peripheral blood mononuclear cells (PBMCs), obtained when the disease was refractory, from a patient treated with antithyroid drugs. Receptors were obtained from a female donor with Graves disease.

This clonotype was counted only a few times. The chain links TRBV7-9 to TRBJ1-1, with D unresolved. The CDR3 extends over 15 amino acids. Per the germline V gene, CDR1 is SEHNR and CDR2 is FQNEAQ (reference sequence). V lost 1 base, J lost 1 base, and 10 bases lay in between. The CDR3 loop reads CASSLVRVKNTEAFF. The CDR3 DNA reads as TGTGCCAGCAGCTTAGTCCGAGTAAAGAACACTGAAGCTTTCTTT.

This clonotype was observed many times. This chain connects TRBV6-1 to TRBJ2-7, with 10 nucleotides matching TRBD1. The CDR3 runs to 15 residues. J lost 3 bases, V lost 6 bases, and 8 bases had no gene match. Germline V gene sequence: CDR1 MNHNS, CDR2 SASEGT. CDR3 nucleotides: TGTGCCAGCAGGGCAACGGGACAGGGGCGCTACGAGCAGTACTTC. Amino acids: CASRATGQGRYEQYF.

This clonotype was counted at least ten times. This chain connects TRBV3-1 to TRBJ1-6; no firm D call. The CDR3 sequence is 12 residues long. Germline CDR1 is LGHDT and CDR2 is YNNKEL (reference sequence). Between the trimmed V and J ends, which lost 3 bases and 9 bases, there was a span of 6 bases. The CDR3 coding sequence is TGTGCCAGCAGCCAGCAAGGTTCACCCCTCCACTTT. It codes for CASSQQGSPLHF.

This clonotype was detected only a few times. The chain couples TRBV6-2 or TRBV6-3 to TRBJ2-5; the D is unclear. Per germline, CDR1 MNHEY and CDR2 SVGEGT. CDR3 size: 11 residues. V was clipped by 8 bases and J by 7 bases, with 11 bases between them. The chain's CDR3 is CASGPGGTQYF. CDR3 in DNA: TGTGCCAGCGGACCTGGCGGGACCCAGTACTTC.

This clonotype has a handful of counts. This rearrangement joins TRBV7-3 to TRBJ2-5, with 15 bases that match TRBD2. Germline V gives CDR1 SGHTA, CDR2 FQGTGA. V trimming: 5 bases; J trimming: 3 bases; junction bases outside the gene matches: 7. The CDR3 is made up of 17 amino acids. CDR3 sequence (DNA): TGTGCCAGCAGCCCGGGACTAGCGGGAGGACTGGAAGAGACCCAGTACTTC. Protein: CASSPGLAGGLEETQYF.

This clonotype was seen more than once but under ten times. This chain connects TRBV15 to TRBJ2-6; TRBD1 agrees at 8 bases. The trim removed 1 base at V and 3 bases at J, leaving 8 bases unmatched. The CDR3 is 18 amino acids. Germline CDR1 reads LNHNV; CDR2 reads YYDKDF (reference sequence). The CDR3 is CATSRGARGRGGANVLTF. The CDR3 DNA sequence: TGTGCCACCAGCAGAGGGGCCAGGGGGCGAGGTGGGGCCAACGTCCTGACTTTC.

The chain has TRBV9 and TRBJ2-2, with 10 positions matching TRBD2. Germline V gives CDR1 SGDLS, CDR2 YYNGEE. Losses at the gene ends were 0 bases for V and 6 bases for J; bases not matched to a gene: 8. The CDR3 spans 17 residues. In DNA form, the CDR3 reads TGTGCCAGCAGCGTAGTAGCGGGAGGTGTTCCGGCCGGGGAGCTGTTTTTT. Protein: CASSVVAGGVPAGELFF.

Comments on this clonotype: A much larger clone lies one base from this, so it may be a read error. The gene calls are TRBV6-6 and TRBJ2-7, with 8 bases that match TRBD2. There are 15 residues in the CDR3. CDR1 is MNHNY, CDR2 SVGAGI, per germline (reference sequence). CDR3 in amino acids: CASTYSGGEGYEQYF. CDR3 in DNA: TGTGCCAGCACTTACTCGGGGGGGGAGGGCTACGAGCAGTACTTC.

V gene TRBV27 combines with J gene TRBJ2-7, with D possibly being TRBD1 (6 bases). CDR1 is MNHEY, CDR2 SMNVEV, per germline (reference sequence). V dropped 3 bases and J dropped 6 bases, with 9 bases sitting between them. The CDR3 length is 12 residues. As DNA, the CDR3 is TGTGCCAGCAGTTTCGGCAGGGGCGAGCAGTACTTC. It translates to CASSFGRGEQYF.

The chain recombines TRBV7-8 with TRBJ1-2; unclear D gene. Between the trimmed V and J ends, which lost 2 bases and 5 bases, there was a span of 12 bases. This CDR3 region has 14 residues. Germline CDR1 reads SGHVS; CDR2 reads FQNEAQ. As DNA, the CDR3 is TGTGCCAGCAGCTTATCCCAAGATCCATATGGCTACACCTTC. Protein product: CASSLSQDPYGYTF.

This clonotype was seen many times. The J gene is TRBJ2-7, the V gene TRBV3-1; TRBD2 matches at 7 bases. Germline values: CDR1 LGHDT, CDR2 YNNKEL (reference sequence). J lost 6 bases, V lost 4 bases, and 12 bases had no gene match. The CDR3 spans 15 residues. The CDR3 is CASSPLGSGFGEQYF. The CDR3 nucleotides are TGTGCCAGCAGCCCCCTGGGTAGCGGGTTCGGCGAGCAGTACTTC.

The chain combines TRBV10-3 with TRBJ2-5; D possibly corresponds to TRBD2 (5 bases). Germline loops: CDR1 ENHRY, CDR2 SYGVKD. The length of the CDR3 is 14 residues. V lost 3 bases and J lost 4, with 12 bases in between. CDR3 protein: CAISDGERIETQYF. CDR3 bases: TGTGCCATCAGTGACGGGGAGAGGATAGAGACCCAGTACTTC.

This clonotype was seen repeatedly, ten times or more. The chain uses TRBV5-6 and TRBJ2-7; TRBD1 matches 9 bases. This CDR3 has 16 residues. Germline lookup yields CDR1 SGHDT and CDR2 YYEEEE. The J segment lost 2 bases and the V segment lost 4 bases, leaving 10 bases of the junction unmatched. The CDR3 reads CASSTFRTGETYEQYF. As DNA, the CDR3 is TGTGCCAGCAGCACTTTTAGGACAGGGGAGACCTACGAGCAGTACTTC.

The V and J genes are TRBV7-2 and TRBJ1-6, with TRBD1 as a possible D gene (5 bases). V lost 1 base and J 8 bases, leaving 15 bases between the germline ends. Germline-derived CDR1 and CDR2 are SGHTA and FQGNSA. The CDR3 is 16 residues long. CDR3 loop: CASSLVGGGVDSPLHF. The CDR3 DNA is TGTGCCAGCAGCTTAGTTGGGGGGGGAGTTGATTCACCCCTCCACTTT.

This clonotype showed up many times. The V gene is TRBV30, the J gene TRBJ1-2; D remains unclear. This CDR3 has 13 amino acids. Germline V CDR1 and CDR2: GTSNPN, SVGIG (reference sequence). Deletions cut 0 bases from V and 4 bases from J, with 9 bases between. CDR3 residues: CAWSVMAGYGYTF. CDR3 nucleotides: TGTGCCTGGAGTGTAATGGCAGGCTATGGCTACACCTTC.

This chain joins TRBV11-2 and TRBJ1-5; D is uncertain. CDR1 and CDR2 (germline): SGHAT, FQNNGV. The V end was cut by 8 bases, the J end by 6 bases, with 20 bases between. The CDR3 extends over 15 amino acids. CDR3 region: CASGARTDYSQPQHF. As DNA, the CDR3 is TGTGCCAGCGGCGCGAGGACGGACTATAGTCAGCCCCAGCATTTT.

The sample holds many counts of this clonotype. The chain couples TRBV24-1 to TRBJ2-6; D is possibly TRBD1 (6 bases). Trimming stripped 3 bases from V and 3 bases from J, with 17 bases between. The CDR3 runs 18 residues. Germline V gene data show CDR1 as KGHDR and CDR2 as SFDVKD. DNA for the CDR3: TGTGCCACCAGTGATCGGGACACAGCAACCATTGGGGCCAACGTCCTGACTTTC. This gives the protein CATSDRDTATIGANVLTF.

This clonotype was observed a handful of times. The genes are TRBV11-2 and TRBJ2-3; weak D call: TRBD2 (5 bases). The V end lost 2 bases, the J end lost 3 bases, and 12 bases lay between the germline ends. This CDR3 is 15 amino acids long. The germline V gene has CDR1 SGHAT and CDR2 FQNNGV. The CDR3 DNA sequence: TGTGCCAGCAGCTTATTTCCTGAGGGAACAGATACGCAGTATTTT. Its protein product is CASSLFPEGTDTQYF.

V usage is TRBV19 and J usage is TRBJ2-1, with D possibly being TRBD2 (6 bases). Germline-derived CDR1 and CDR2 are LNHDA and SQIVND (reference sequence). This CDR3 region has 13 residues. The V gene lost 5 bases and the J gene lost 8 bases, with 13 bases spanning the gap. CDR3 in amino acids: CASSEYGGYEQFF. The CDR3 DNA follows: TGTGCCAGTAGTGAATATGGGGGGTATGAGCAGTTCTTC.

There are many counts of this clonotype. In DNA form, the CDR3 reads TGTGCCAGCAGCGCTAGCGTCCAAGAGACCCAGTACTTC. It is translated as CASSASVQETQYF. V usage is TRBV12-3 or TRBV12-4 and J usage is TRBJ2-5, with D maybe TRBD2 (6 bases). Trimming cost V 6 bases and J 1 base, with 9 bases left between them. This CDR3 has 13 amino acids.

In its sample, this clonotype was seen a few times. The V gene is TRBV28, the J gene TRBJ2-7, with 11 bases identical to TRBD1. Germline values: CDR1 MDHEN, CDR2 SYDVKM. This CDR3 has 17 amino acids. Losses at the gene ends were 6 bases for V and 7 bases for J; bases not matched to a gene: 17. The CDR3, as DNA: TGTGCCAGCAGCCCCGGGGCCGGCGGGACAGGGGGGGTGGAGCAGTACTTC. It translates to CASSPGAGGTGGVEQYF.

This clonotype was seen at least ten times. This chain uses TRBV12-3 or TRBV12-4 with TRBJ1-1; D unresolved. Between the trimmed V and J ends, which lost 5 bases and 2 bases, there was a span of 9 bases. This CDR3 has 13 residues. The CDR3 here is CASSILTNTEAFF. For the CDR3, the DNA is TGTGCCAGCAGTATATTGACCAACACTGAAGCTTTCTTT.

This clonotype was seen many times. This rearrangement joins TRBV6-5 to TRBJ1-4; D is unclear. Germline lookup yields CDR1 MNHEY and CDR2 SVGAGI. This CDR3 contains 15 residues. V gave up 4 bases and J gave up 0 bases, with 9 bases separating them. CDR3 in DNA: TGTGCCAGCAGTTTCAGACACCCAACTAATGAAAAACTGTTTTTT. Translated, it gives CASSFRHPTNEKLFF.

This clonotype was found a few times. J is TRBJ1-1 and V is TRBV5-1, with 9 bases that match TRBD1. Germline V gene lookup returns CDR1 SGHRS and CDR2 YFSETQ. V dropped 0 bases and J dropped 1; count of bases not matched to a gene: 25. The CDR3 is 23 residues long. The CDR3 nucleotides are TGCGCCAGCAGCTTGGTACCAGCTCCCCCAGCATCCAGCGGACAGGGGAAGAACACTGAAGCTTTCTTT. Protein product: CASSLVPAPPASSGQGKNTEAFF.

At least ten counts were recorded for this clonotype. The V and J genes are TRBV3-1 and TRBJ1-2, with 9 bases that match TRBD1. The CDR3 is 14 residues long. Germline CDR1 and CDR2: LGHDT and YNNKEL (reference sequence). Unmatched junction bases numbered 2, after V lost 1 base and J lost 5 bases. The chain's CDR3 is CASSQGTGEYGYTF. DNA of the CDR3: TGTGCCAGCAGCCAAGGGACAGGGGAGTATGGCTACACCTTC.